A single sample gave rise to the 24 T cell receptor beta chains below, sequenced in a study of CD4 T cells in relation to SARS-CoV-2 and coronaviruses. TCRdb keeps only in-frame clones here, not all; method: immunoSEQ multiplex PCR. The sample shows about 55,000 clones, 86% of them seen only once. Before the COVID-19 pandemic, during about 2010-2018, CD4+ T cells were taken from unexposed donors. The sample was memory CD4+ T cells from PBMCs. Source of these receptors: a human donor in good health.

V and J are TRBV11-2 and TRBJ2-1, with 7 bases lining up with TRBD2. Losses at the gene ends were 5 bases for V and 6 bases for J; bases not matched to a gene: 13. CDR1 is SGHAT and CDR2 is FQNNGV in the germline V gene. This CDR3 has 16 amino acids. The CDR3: CASSPPYFTSVNEQFF. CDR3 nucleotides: TGTGCCAGCAGCCCACCTTACTTTACTAGCGTCAATGAGCAGTTCTTC.

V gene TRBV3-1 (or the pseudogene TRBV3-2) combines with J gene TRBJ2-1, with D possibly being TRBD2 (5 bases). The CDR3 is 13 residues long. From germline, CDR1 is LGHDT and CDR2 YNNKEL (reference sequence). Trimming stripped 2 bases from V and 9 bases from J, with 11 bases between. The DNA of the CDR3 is TGTGCCAGCAGCCAATCTAGTGCGGGTGAGCAGTTCTTC. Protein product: CASSQSSAGEQFF.

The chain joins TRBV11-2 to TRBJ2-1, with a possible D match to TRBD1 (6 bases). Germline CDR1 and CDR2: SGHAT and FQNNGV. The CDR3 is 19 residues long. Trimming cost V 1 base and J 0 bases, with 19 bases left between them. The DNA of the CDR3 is TGTGCCAGCAGCTTAGGGCTTCAGACAGGTTTTAGCTCCTACAATGAGCAGTTCTTC. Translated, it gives CASSLGLQTGFSSYNEQFF.

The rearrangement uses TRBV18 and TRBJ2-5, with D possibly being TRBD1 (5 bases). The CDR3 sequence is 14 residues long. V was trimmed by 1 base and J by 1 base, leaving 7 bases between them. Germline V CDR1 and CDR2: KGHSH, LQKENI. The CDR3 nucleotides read TGTGCCAGCTCACCACTGGACACCCAAGAGACCCAGTACTTC. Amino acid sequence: CASSPLDTQETQYF.

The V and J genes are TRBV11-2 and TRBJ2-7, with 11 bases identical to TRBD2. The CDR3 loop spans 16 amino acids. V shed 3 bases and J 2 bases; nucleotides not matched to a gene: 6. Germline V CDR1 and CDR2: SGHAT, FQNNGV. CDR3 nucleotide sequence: TGTGCCAGCAGCTTCGAGGCGACTAGCGGGGCCTACGAGCAGTACTTC. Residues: CASSFEATSGAYEQYF.

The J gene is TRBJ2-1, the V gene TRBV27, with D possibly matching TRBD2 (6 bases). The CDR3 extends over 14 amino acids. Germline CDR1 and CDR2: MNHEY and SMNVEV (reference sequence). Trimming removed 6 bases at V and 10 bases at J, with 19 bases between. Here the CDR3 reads CASSPVYPGEEQFF. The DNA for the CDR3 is TGTGCCAGCAGCCCTGTCTACCCGGGGGAGGAGCAGTTCTTC.

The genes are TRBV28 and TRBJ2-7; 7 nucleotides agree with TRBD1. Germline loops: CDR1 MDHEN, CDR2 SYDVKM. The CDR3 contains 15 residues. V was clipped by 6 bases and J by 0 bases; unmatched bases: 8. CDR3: CASSHRTGRSYEQYF. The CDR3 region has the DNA TGTGCCAGCAGCCACCGGACAGGCCGCTCCTACGAGCAGTACTTC. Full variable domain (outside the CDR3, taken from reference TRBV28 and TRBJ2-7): DVKVTQSSRYLVKRTGEKVFLECVQDMDHENMFWYRQDPGLGLRLIYFSYDVKMKEKGDIPEGYSVSREKKERFSLILESASTNQTSMYLCASSHRTGRSYEQYFGPGTRLTVT.

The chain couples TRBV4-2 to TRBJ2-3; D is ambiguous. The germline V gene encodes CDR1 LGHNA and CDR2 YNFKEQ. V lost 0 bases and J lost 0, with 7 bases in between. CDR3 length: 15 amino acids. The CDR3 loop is CASSQDDGSTDTQYF. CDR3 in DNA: TGTGCCAGCAGCCAAGATGACGGCAGCACAGATACGCAGTATTTT.

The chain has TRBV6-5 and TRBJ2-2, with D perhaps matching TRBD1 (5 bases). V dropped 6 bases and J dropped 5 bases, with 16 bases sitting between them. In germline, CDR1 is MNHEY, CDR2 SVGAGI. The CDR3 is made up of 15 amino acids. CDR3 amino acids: CASSAPEAGTGELFF. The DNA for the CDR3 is TGTGCCAGCAGCGCACCGGAAGCAGGGACCGGGGAGCTGTTTTTT.

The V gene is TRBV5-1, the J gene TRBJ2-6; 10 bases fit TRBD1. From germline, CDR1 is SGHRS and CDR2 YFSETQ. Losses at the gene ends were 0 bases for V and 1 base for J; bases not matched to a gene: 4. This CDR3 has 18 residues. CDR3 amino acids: CASSLGGQGISGANVLTF. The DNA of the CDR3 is TGCGCCAGCAGCTTGGGGGGACAGGGGATATCTGGGGCCAACGTCCTGACTTTC.

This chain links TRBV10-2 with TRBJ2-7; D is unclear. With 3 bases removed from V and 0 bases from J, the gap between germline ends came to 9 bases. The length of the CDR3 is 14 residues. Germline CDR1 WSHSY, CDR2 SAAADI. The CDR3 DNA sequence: TGCGCCAGCAGTGAAAGGCAGGTCTCCTACGAGCAGTACTTC. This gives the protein CASSERQVSYEQYF.

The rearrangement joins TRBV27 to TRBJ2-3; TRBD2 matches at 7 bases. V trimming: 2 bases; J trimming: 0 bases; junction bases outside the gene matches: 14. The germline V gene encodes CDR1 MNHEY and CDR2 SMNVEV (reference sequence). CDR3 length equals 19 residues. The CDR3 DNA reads TGTGCCAGCAGTTTAAGGGGAGGGAGGCGGGAGCTGAGCACAGATACGCAGTATTTT. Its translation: CASSLRGGRRELSTDTQYF.

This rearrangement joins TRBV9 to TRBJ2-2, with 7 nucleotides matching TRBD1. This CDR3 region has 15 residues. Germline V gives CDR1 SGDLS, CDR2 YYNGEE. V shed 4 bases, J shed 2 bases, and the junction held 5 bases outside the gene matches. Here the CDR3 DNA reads TGTGCCAGCAGCCCACGGGACAGAAACACCGGGGAGCTGTTTTTT. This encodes CASSPRDRNTGELFF.

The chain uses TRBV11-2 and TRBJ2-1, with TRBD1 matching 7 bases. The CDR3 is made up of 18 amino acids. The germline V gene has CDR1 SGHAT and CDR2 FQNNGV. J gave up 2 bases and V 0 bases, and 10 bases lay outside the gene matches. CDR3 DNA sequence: TGTGCCAGCAGCTTAGATCTAAGGGCCGGGACAGCCTACAATGAGCAGTTCTTC. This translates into CASSLDLRAGTAYNEQFF. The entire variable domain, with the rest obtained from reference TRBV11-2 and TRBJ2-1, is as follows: EAGVAQSPRYKIIEKRQSVAFWCNPISGHATLYWYQQILGQGPKLLIQFQNNGVVDDSQLPKDRFSAERLKGVDSTLKIQPAKLEDSAVYLCASSLDLRAGTAYNEQFFGPGTRLTVL.

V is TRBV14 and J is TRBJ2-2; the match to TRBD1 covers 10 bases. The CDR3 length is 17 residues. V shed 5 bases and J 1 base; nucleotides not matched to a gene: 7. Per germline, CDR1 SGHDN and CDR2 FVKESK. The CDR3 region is CASSSRRDRGNTGELFF. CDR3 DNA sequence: TGTGCCAGCAGCAGCCGCCGGGACAGGGGGAACACCGGGGAGCTGTTTTTT.

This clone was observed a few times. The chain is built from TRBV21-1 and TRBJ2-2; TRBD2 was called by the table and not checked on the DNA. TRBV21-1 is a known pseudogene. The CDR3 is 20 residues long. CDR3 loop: CASSNRRDYTSSISYGELFF. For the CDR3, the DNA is TGTGCCAGCAGCAATCGTCGGGACTATACTTCATCCATTAGTTACGGGGAGCTGTTTTTT.

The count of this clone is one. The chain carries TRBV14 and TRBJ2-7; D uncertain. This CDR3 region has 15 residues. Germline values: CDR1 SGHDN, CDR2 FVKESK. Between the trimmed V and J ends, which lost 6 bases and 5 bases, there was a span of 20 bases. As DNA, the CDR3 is TGTGCCAGCAGTGGTGGGTGGCCCTTAACTGACGAGCAGTACTTC. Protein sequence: CASSGGWPLTDEQYF.

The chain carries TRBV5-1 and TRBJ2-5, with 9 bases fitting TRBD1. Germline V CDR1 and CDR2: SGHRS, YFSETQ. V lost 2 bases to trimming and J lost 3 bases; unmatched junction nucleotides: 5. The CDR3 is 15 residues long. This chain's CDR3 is CASSLQGASEETQYF. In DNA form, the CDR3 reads TGCGCCAGCAGCTTACAGGGGGCTTCTGAAGAGACCCAGTACTTC.

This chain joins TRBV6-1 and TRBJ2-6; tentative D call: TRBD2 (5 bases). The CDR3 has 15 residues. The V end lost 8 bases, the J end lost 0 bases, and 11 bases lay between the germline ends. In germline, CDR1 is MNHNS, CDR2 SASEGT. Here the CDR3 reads CASGGSGSGANVLTF. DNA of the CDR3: TGTGCCAGCGGAGGCTCAGGCTCTGGGGCCAACGTCCTGACTTTC.

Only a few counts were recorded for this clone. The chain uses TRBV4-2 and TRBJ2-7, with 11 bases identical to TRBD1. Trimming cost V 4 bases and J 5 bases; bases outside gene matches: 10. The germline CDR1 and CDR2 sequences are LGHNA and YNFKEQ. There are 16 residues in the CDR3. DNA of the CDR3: TGTGCCAGCAGCCGCTTGGGACAGGGGGAAGCTCACGAGCAGTACTTC. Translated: CASSRLGQGEAHEQYF.

The CDR3 loop reads CASSQDPVRQGGNTIYF. The CDR3 DNA follows: TGCGCCAGCAGCCAAGATCCTGTCCGACAGGGCGGGAACACCATATATTTT. The chain carries TRBV4-1 and TRBJ1-3; TRBD1 aligns across 7 bases. Germline values: CDR1 MGHRA, CDR2 YSYEKL. The CDR3 consists of 17 residues. V was clipped by 0 bases and J by 7 bases; unmatched bases: 12.

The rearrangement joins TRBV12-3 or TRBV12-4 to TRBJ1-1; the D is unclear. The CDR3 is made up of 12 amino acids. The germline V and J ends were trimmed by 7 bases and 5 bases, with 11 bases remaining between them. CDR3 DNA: TGTGCCAGCACCCCCGGAAGGACTGAAGCTTTCTTT. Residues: CASTPGRTEAFF.

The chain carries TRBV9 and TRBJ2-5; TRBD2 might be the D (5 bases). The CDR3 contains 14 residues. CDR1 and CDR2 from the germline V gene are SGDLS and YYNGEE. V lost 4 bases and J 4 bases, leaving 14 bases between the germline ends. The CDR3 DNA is TGTGCCAGCAGCCCCTCGATTGGAGGAGAGACCCAGTACTTC. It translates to CASSPSIGGETQYF. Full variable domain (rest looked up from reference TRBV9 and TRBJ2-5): DSGVTQTPKHLITATGQRVTLRCSPRSGDLSVYWYQQSLDQGLQFLIQYYNGEERAKGNILERFSAQQFPDLHSELNLSSLELGDSALYFCASSPSIGGETQYFGPGTRLLVL.

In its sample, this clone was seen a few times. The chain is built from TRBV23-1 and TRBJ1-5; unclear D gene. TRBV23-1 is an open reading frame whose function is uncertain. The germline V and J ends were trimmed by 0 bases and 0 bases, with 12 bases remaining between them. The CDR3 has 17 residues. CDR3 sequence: CASSQSWLGSSNQPQHF. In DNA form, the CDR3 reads TGCGCCAGCAGTCAATCGTGGTTGGGAAGTAGCAATCAGCCCCAGCATTTT.